The 15 T cell receptor beta chains presented below share a single source sample, sequenced in a study of T cells in Graves' hyperthyroidism and ophthalmopathy (dated by TCRdb to between 2017 and 2020). Library creation used multiplex PCR. Sequenced on an Illumina HiSeq 2000. The TCR beta CDR3 regions were amplified from RNA transcripts. For the first round of RT-PCR on the TCR CDR3, the HTBI primer set was used together with the Qiagen OneStep RT-PCR kit. TCRdb reanalyzed the raw reads on its own, using fastp at Q25 for trimming and MiXCR for clone calling, and kept in-frame beta chains. Identical CDR3 protein sequences are pooled into one entry, listed with their most common genes and DNA. For this sample there are approximately 480,000 distinct CDR3 sequences; around 20% appear just once. Of the sample, roughly 29% is held by the ten largest clones. Sequences were obtained from blood. Receptors originate from a man between 18 and 29 years old with Graves' hyperthyroidism.

Worth noting for this clonotype: A much larger clone is a single base away; this may be a read error. The genes are TRBV7-8 and TRBJ1-1, with D possibly TRBD1 on 5 matching bases. Per the germline V gene, CDR1 is SGHVS and CDR2 is FQNEAQ. The CDR3 extends over 14 amino acids. The CDR3 spells CASSKQEGNTEACF. CDR3 DNA sequence: TGTGCCAGCAGCAAACAGGAGGGGAACACTGAAGCTTGCTTT.

This clonotype came up many times. The chain is built from TRBV7-9 and TRBJ2-7; D may be TRBD1 (6 bases). V lost 6 bases to trimming and J lost 2 bases, with 8 bases between them. CDR3 length: 12 residues. CDR1 and CDR2 (germline): SEHNR, FQNEAQ (reference sequence). CDR3 in amino acids: CASRGTPYEQYF. CDR3 nucleotide sequence: TGTGCCAGCAGGGGGACACCCTACGAGCAGTACTTC.

This chain uses TRBV28 with TRBJ2-5, with 9 bases identical to TRBD2. Germline V gene sequence: CDR1 MDHEN, CDR2 SYDVKM. V lost 6 bases to trimming and J lost 7 bases; unmatched junction nucleotides: 18. This CDR3 region has 17 residues. The CDR3 spells CASRTPIGGRAYMTQYF. DNA of the CDR3: TGTGCCAGCAGAACACCCATAGGCGGGAGGGCCTATATGACCCAGTACTTC.

This clonotype has ten or more counts. The chain carries TRBV29-1 and TRBJ2-5; D is unresolved. CDR3 length equals 12 residues. V lost 4 bases and J 5 bases, leaving 11 bases between the germline ends. Germline values: CDR1 SQVTM, CDR2 ANQGSEA. CDR3 residues: CSVGVGPETQYF. Written as DNA, the CDR3 is TGCAGCGTTGGGGTAGGGCCGGAGACCCAGTACTTC.

The rearrangement uses TRBV9 and TRBJ1-1; D remains ambiguous. The V and J ends lost 0 bases and 2 bases respectively, with 8 bases between them. There are 14 residues in the CDR3. CDR1 is SGDLS and CDR2 is YYNGEE in the germline V gene. The CDR3 DNA reads as TGTGCCAGCAGCGTAGGTTCAGATAACACTGAAGCTTTCTTT. Its translation: CASSVGSDNTEAFF.

In this sample, this clonotype turned up many times. V is TRBV27 and J is TRBJ1-1; D is unclear. Germline values: CDR1 MNHEY, CDR2 SMNVEV (reference sequence). CDR3 length: 13 amino acids. The V and J ends lost 0 bases and 4 bases respectively, with 6 bases between them. CDR3 DNA sequence: TGTGCCAGCAGTTTATCGCAGACCACTGAAGCTTTCTTT. Translated, it gives CASSLSQTTEAFF.

The sample holds a few counts of this clonotype. V and J are TRBV5-4 and TRBJ2-2; perhaps TRBD1 as D (5 bases). V lost 4 bases, J lost 4 bases, and 8 bases lay in between. Germline values: CDR1 SGHNT, CDR2 YYREEE (reference sequence). The CDR3 consists of 13 residues. CDR3 nucleotides: TGTGCCAGCAGCAACAGGAGCACCGGGGAGCTGTTTTTT. Translating it yields CASSNRSTGELFF.

The chain links TRBV6-1 to TRBJ1-5, with TRBD1 matching over 8 bases. The CDR3 runs 13 residues. V was clipped by 7 bases and J by 6 bases; unmatched bases: 5. In germline, CDR1 is MNHNS, CDR2 SASEGT. CDR3 sequence: CASTEDRGQPQHF. Written as DNA, the CDR3 is TGTGCCAGCACCGAAGACAGGGGTCAGCCCCAGCATTTT.

The table lists this clonotype with many counts. The V call is TRBV7-2, the J call TRBJ2-7; tentative D call: TRBD2 (5 bases). This CDR3 spans 15 amino acids. Germline CDR1 is SGHTA and CDR2 is FQGNSA. V lost 4 bases to trimming and J lost 3 bases, with 16 bases between them. CDR3 sequence: CASSSTDGDDYEQYF. The CDR3 DNA follows: TGTGCCAGCAGCTCCACCGACGGGGATGACTACGAGCAGTACTTC. The variable domain in full, with the rest retrieved from reference TRBV7-2 and TRBJ2-7, is GAGVSQSPSNKVTEKGKDVELRCDPISGHTALYWYRQSLGQGLEFLIYFQGNSAPDKSGLPSDRFSAERTGGSVSTLTIQRTQQEDSAVYLCASSSTDGDDYEQYFGPGTRLTVT.

This clonotype showed up many times. This chain uses TRBV12-3 or TRBV12-4 with TRBJ2-4; 9 nucleotides align to TRBD1. The trim removed 1 base at V and 1 base at J, leaving 8 bases unmatched. This CDR3 comprises 18 residues. The CDR3 loop is CASSLGTGVGRAKNIQYF. CDR3 sequence (DNA): TGTGCCAGCAGTTTAGGGACAGGGGTGGGAAGGGCCAAAAACATTCAGTACTTC.

This clonotype has a count of ten or more. The chain employs TRBV6-2 or TRBV6-3 and TRBJ1-2; D ambiguous. Germline CDR1 and CDR2: MNHEY and SVGEGT. The CDR3 is 15 residues long. With 0 bases removed from V and 5 bases from J, the gap between germline ends came to 13 bases. This chain's CDR3 is CASSYSMTRTYGYTF. The CDR3, as DNA: TGTGCCAGCAGTTACTCGATGACAAGGACTTATGGCTACACCTTC.

About this clonotype: A much larger clone differs from this one at a single base, so this may be a read error. In this CDR3 the conserved last residue, phenylalanine or tryptophan, is missing, so a read error is likely. J is TRBJ1-1 and V is TRBV2, with a weak D call TRBD1 (5 bases). V was trimmed by 3 bases and J by 5 bases, leaving 10 bases between them. Germline CDR1 and CDR2: SNHLY and FYNNEI. The CDR3 loop spans 13 amino acids. The CDR3 region has the DNA TGTGCCAGCAGTGAGTGGGAGGGGACTGAAGCTTTCTCT. Protein product: CASSEWEGTEAFS.

This clonotype was counted ten times or more. The chain carries TRBV5-1 and TRBJ1-2; D not certain. Trimming took off 0 bases at V and 5 bases at J, with 14 bases between the two ends. Looked up from germline, CDR1 is SGHRS and CDR2 is YFSETQ. The CDR3 is made up of 15 amino acids. The CDR3 DNA reads TGCGCCAGCAGCTTGGTGACGCCCGGCGCGTATGGCTACACCTTC. It yields the protein CASSLVTPGAYGYTF.

This clonotype was recorded many times. V and J are TRBV2 and TRBJ1-2, with a tentative D call TRBD1 (5 bases). The germline V gene has CDR1 SNHLY and CDR2 FYNNEI. V dropped 8 bases and J dropped 7 bases, with 23 bases sitting between them. This CDR3 region has 15 residues. The DNA for the CDR3 is TGTGCCAGCGGTTCCCGGGGGACTCCCGAGCGTGGCTACACCTTC. It specifies CASGSRGTPERGYTF.

The V and J genes are TRBV4-1 and TRBJ2-4; the D is unclear. Germline CDR1 is MGHRA and CDR2 is YSYEKL. The V and J ends lost 5 bases and 0 bases respectively, with 17 bases between them. This CDR3 has 17 amino acids. The CDR3 here is CASSGGSSALAKNIQYF. In DNA form, the CDR3 reads TGCGCCAGCAGCGGCGGTTCCAGTGCGCTAGCCAAAAACATTCAGTACTTC.